The 3 T cell receptor beta chains below all came from one sample that was sequenced in a study of identical twins (dated by TCRdb to the mid-2010s). Library construction relied on 5' RACE. Sequencing was carried out with an Illumina HiSeq 2000. The public sequencing data were trimmed at Q25 with fastp and processed into clonotypes with MiXCR by TCRdb, which kept only in-frame beta chains. Here each entry gathers all rows of one CDR3 protein and keeps the most common genes and DNA. This sample gives approximately 700,000 distinct CDR3 sequences in total; about 20% of them show up just once. The ten top clones hold less than 15% of the sample. The same sample was also studied in work on T cells expressing NK-cell markers.

The source material was PBMCs. The source of these receptors is a woman aged 18-29 years in good health.

The chain joins TRBV7-9 to TRBJ1-2; D is perhaps TRBD1 (5 bases). The CDR3 sequence is 14 residues long. Per the germline V gene, CDR1 is SEHNR and CDR2 is FQNEAQ (reference sequence). Trimming took off 5 bases at V and 2 bases at J, with 12 bases between the two ends. The CDR3 sequence: CASSRDLLNYGYTF. CDR3 nucleotide sequence: TGTGCCAGCAGCCGGGACTTATTAAACTATGGCTACACCTTC.

The V and J genes are TRBV20-1 and TRBJ2-7; 9 nucleotides agree with TRBD1. V shed 6 bases, J shed 2 bases, and the junction held 5 bases outside the gene matches. There are 13 residues in the CDR3. Germline V lookup: CDR1 DFQATT, CDR2 SNEGSKA (reference sequence). CDR3 amino acids: CSAKGQGPYEQYF. In DNA, the CDR3 is TGCAGTGCGAAGGGACAGGGTCCCTACGAGCAGTACTTC.

In its sample, this clonotype was seen a few times. The chain recombines TRBV6-1 with TRBJ2-3, with TRBD1 identical over 7 bases. CDR1 is MNHNS and CDR2 is SASEGT in the germline V gene. V was pared by 2 bases and J by 0 bases, with 14 bases of the junction left unmatched. The CDR3 covers 19 residues. Here the CDR3 DNA reads TGTGCCAGCAGTGAACTAATTTTCGATTCGGGACAGAGCACAGATACGCAGTATTTT. This codes for CASSELIFDSGQSTDTQYF.